Listed below are T cell receptor beta chains from one sample, sequenced in a study of blood T cells in healthy people across ages. Using its own MiXCR run on the 5' RACE reads, TCRdb lists one record per CDR3 protein. There are 1.2 million to 1.5 million distinct CDR3 sequences in the sample; roughly 40% occur only once, and around 8% lies in the top ten. The specimen was blood. The receptors here all came from a woman aged 18 to 35 in good health. The CDR3 runs from the conserved cysteine through the conserved F or W. D genes are given only for firm matches. Clone size, where shown, is once, few, many, or a class for clones that have expanded.

>TRBJ1-5|NA|TRBV3-1|15|NA
TGTGCCAGCAGCCACAGGAGGGCAGGGTCTCAGCCCCAGCATTTT
CASSHRRAGSQPQHF
>TRBJ1-2|NA|TRBV9|12|NA
TGTGCCAGCAGCGTATCAGGGGTCGGCTACACCTTC
CASSVSGVGYTF
>TRBJ2-3|TRBD1|TRBV7-6|17|NA
TGTGCCAGCAGGAACACCGCGGGACAGGGAAACACAGATACGCAGTATTTT
CASRNTAGQGNTDTQYF
>TRBJ1-2|NA|TRBV12-3/TRBV12-4|14|few
TGTGCCAGCAGTACATCTACAGGGATGGTTGGCTACACCTTC
CASSTSTGMVGYTF
>TRBJ1-2|TRBD1|TRBV28|14|few
TGTGCCAGCAGTTCCGCCGCGACAGGGACTGGCTACACCTTC
CASSSAATGTGYTF
>TRBJ2-3|TRBD1|TRBV10-1|16|NA
TGCGCCAGCGGCGCGCGGACAGGGGTAAACACAGATACGCAGTATTTT
CASGARTGVNTDTQYF
>TRBJ2-7|NA|TRBV4-1|13|once
TGCACCAGCAGCCAAGTAAGCTCCTACGAGCAGTACTTC
CTSSQVSSYEQYF
>TRBJ2-1|NA|TRBV6-1|16|few
TGTGCCAGCAGTGTCCGACAGAGTAGAGTTACGGATGAGCAGTTCTTC
CASSVRQSRVTDEQFF
>TRBJ1-2|NA|TRBV12-3/TRBV12-4|13|few
TGTGCCAGCAGTACAGTCCAGGGATATGGCTACACCTTC
CASSTVQGYGYTF
>TRBJ2-7|TRBD2|TRBV12-3/TRBV12-4|15|few
TGTGCCAGCACCGTAGCGGGAGGACCCTCCTACGAGCAGTACTTC
CASTVAGGPSYEQYF
>TRBJ2-4|TRBD2|TRBV6-2/TRBV6-3|17|few
TGTGCCAGCAGTTACAACCTAGCGGGAAAAATGAGGGACATTCAGTACTTC
CASSYNLAGKMRDIQYF
>TRBJ2-1|TRBD2|TRBV5-1|14|many
TGCGCCAGCAGCTTAGGGCGGGAGAACAATGAGCAGTTCTTC
CASSLGRENNEQFF
>TRBJ2-4|NA|TRBV28|17|NA
TGTGCCAGCAGCTACGATTCTCAACTACTCCCTAAAAACATTCAGTACTTC
CASSYDSQLLPKNIQYF
>TRBJ2-7|TRBD2|TRBV4-2|17|few
TGTGCCAGCAGCCAAGATCTGAGCGGGAGGCTTCACAATGAGCAGTACTTC
CASSQDLSGRLHNEQYF
>TRBJ2-5|NA|TRBV4-1|13|NA
TGCGCCAGCAGCCAAGATGGTGGTTCCCTCTTGTACTTC
CASSQDGGSLLYF
>TRBJ1-1|NA|TRBV11-2|17|NA
TGTGCCAGCAGCTTCCACGGGCGGGGGAACATGAACACTGAAGCTTTCTTT
CASSFHGRGNMNTEAFF
>TRBJ2-1|NA|TRBV20-1|10|NA
TGCAGTGCGACTAGAGGTGAGCAGTTCTTC
CSATRGEQFF
>TRBJ2-7|NA|TRBV7-8|14|NA
TGTGCCAGCAGCTTAGCAGGGTGGGGAGGCGAGCAGTACTTC
CASSLAGWGGEQYF
>TRBJ1-6|NA|TRBV20-1|14|NA
TGCAGTGCTAGGGCTGCGGCTTCGGGTTCACCCCTCCACTTT
CSARAAASGSPLHF
>TRBJ2-7|NA|TRBV5-1|14|NA
TGCGCCAGCAGCCCGGACCCGGGGGGCCCCGAGCAGTACTTC
CASSPDPGGPEQYF
>TRBJ2-7|NA|TRBV6-5|12|NA
TGTGCCAGCAGAAAGAGCTCCTACGAGCAGTACTTC
CASRKSSYEQYF
>TRBJ2-5|TRBD2|TRBV20-1|14|few
TGCAGTGCTAGAGTTGCTAGCGGGGCAGAGACCCAGTACTTC
CSARVASGAETQYF
>TRBJ2-7|NA|TRBV3-1|13|many
TGTGCCAGCAGCCTTCGTCCCAACTACGAGCAGTACTTC
CASSLRPNYEQYF
>TRBJ2-7|TRBD2|TRBV20-1|13|many
TGCAGTGCCCTTAGCGGGATCGCCTACGAGCAGTACTTC
CSALSGIAYEQYF
>TRBJ2-3|NA|TRBV7-2|14|few
TGTGCCAGCAGCTCGAGAATAGGGACAGATACGCAGTATTTT
CASSSRIGTDTQYF
>TRBJ2-1|TRBD2|TRBV25-1|15|NA
TGTGCCAGCAGTGACACTAGCGGGATCTACAATGAGCAGTTCTTC
CASSDTSGIYNEQFF
>TRBJ2-7|TRBD2|TRBV20-1|14|NA
TGCAGTGCTAGTCAGGGACTAGCGGACAATGAGCAGTACTTC
CSASQGLADNEQYF
>TRBJ2-3|NA|TRBV6-2/TRBV6-3|13|NA
TGTGCCAGCCGGGCTCTTAGCACAGATACGCAGTATTTT
CASRALSTDTQYF
>TRBJ2-3|TRBD2|TRBV2|15|NA
TGTGCCAGCAGTGAGAGCGGGGGGGCGACAGATACGCAGTATTTT
CASSESGGATDTQYF